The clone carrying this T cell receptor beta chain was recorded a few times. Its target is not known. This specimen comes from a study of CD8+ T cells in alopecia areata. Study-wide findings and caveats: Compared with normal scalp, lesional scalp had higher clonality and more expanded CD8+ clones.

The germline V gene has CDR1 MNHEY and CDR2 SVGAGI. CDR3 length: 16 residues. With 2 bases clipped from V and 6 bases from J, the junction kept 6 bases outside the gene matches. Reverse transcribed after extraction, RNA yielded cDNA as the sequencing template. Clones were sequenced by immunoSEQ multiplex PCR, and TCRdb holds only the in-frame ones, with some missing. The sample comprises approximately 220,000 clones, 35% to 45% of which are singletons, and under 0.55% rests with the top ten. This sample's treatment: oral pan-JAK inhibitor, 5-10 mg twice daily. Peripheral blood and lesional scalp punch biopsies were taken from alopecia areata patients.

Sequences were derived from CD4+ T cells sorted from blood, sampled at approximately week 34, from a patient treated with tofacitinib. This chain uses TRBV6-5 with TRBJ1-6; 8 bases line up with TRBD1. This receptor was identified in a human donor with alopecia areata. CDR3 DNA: TGTGCCAGCAGTTACCACGGACAGGGTGGTAATTCACCCCTCCACTTT. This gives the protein CASSYHGQGGNSPLHF.